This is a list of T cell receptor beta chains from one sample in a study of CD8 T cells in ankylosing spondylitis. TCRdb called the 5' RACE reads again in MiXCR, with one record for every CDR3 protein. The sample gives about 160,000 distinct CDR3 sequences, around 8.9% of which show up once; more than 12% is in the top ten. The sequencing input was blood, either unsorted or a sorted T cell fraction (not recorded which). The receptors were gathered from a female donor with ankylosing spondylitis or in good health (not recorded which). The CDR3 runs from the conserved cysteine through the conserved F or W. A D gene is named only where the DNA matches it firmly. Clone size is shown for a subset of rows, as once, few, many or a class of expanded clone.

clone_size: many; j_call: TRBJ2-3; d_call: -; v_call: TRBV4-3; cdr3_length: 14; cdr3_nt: TGCGCCAGCAGCCAAGAAACCAGGGGAGATACGCAGTATTTT; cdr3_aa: CASSQETRGDTQYF
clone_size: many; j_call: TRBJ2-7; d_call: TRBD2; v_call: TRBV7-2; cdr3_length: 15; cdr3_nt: TGTGCCAGCAGCTTTGGACTAGCGGGAGCCTACGAGCAGTACTTC; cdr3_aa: CASSFGLAGAYEQYF
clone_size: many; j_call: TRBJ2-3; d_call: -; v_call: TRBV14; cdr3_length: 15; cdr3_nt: TGTGCCAGCAGCCAAGGTATAAGAAGGAGGGATACGCAGTATTTT; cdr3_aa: CASSQGIRRRDTQYF
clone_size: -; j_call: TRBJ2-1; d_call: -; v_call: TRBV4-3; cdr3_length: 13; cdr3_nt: TGCGCCAGCAGCCAAGCCGTGAAGGGGGAGCAGTTCTTC; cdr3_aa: CASSQAVKGEQFF
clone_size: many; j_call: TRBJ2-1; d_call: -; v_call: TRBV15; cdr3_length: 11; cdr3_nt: TGTGCCACCAGCATCTACAATGAGCAGTTCTTC; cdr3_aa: CATSIYNEQFF
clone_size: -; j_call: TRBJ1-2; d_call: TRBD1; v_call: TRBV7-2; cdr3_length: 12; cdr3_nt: TGTGCCAGCCATACAGGGGACTATGGCTACACCTTC; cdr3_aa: CASHTGDYGYTF
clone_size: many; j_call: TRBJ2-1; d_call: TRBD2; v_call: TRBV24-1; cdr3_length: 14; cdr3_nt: TGTGCCACCAGTGATGCTAGCGGGATCGATGAGCAGTTCTTC; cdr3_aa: CATSDASGIDEQFF
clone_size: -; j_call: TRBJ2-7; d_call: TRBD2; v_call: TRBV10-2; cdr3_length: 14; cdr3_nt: TGCGCCAGCAGTGACACTAGCGGGATGTACGAGCAGTACTTC; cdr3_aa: CASSDTSGMYEQYF
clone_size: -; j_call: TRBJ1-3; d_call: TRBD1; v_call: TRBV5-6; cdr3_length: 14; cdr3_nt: TGTGCCAGCAGCTTTGGGACAGCTGGAAACACCATATATTTT; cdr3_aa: CASSFGTAGNTIYF
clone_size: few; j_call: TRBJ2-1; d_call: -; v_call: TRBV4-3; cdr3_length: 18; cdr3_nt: TGCGCCAGCAGCCAAAGAGGGGAGACTGGCTATTCCTACAATGAGCAGTTCTTC; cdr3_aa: CASSQRGETGYSYNEQFF
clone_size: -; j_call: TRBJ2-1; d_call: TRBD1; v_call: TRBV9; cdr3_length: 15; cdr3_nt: TGTGCCAGCAGCGGTAGGACAGGGTCCTACAATGAGCAGTTCTTC; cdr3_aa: CASSGRTGSYNEQFF
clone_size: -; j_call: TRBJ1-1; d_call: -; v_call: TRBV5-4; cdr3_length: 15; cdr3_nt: TGTGCCAGCAATTCGGGGCTGGGGATGAACACTGAAGCTTTCTTT; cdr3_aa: CASNSGLGMNTEAFF
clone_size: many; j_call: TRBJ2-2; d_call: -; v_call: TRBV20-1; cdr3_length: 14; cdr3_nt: TGCAGTGCTAGTGACCCAGAATACACCGGGGAGCTGTTTTTT; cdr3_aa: CSASDPEYTGELFF
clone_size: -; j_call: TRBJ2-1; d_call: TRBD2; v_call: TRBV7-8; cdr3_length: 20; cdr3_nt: TGTGCCAGCAGCTTAGCGCGGTTAGCGGGGCACTGGAGCTCCTACAATGAGCAGTTCTTC; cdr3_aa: CASSLARLAGHWSSYNEQFF
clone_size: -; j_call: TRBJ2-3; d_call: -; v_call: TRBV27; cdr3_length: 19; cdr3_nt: TGTGCCACCCATGATGGGCGAACGTATGGGAGACGGGACCGCGATACGCAGTATTTT; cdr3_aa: CATHDGRTYGRRDRDTQYF
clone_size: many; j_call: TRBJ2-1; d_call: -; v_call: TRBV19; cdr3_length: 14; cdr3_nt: TGTGCCACCAGAAGAGCGGGCCCCTACAATGAGCAGTTCTTC; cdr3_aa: CATRRAGPYNEQFF
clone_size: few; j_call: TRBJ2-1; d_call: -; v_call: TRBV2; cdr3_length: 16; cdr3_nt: TGTGCCAGCAGTGACCCACCGACCCAGCGGTACAATGAGCAGTTCTTC; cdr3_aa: CASSDPPTQRYNEQFF
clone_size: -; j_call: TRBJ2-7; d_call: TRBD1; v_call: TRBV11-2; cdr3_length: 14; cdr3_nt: TGTGCCAGCAGCCTGACAGGGGCCGCCTACGAGCAGTACTTC; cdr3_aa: CASSLTGAAYEQYF
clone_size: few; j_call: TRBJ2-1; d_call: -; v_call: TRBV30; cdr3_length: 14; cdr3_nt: TGTGCCTGGAGAAGTCTCTCCACCTACAATGAGCAGTTCTTC; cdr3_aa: CAWRSLSTYNEQFF
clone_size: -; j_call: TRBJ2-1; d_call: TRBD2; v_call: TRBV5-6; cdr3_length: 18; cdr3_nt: TGTGCCAGCAGCTCCACTGGACTAGCGCAATGTTCCTACAATGAGCAGTTCTTC; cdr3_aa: CASSSTGLAQCSYNEQFF
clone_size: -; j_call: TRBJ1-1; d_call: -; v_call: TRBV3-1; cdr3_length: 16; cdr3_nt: TGTGCCAGCAGCTCACACGAAGGAGTTTGGAACACTGAAGCTTTCTTT; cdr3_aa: CASSSHEGVWNTEAFF
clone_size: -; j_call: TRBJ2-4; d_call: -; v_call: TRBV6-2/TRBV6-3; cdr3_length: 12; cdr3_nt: TGTGCCAGCAGTTACGGGGGAAACATTCAGTACTTC; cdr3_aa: CASSYGGNIQYF
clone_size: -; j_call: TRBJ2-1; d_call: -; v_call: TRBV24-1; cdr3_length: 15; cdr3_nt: TGTGCCACCAGTGATTTGCAGGGTCCCTACAATGAGCAGTTCTTC; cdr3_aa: CATSDLQGPYNEQFF
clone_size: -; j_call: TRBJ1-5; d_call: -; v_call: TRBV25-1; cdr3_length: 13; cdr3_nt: TGTGCCAGCAGTGAAACCGGGAATCAGCCCCAGCATTTT; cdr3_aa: CASSETGNQPQHF
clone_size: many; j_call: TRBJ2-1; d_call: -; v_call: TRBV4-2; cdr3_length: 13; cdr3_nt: TGTGCCAGCAGCCAAGAGGGGACCTCTGAGCAGTTCTTC; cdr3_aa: CASSQEGTSEQFF
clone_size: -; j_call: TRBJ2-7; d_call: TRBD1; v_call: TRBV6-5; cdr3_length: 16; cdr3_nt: TGTGCCAGCAGTTACTCAGTCGGGACAGGGGGTCGGGAGCAGTACTTC; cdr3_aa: CASSYSVGTGGREQYF
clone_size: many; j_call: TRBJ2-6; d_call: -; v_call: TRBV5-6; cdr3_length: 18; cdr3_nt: TGTGCCAGCAGCTTGGACTGGGAAAAAGGCTCTGGGGCCAACGTCCTGACTTTC; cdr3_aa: CASSLDWEKGSGANVLTF
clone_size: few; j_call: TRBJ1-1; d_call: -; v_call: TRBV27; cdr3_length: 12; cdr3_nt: TGTGCCAGCAGTTCTGGGACAATCGCAGCTTTCTTT; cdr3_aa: CASSSGTIAAFF
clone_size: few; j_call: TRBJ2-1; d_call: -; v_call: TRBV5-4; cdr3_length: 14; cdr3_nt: TGTGCCAGCTCGCGCGAGTCCTTCTACAATGAGCAGTTCTTC; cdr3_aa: CASSRESFYNEQFF
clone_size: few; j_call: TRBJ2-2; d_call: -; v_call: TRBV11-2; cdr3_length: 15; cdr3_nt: TGTGCCAGCAGCGGGGGACGGAAGAACACCGGGGAGCTGTTTTTT; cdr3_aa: CASSGGRKNTGELFF
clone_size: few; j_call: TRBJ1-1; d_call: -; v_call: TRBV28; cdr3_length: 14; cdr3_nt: TGTGCCAGCAACCGAAGGGGCTGGGACACTGAAGCTTTCTTT; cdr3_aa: CASNRRGWDTEAFF
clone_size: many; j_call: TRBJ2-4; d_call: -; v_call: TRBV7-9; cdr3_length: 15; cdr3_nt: TGTGCCAGCAGCTTGGACAGTCTAGCCAAAAACATTCAGTACTTC; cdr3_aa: CASSLDSLAKNIQYF
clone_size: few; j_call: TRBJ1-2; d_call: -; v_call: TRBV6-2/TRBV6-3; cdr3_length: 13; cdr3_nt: TGTGCCAGCAGCAACAGGGCGGACTATGGCTACACCTTC; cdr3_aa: CASSNRADYGYTF
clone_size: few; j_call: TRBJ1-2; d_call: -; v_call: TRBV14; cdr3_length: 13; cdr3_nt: TGTGCCAGCAGCCAACTCGGGGGAGGAGGCTACACCTTC; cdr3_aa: CASSQLGGGGYTF
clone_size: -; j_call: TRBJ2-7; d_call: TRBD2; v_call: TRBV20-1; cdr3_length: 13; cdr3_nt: TGCAGTGCCGCTTCGGGGGGGAGAAAAGAACAGTACTTC; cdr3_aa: CSAASGGRKEQYF
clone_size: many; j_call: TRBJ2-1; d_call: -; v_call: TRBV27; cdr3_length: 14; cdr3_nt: TGTGCCAGCAGTTTGTACGCTCTTACAATGAGTTTGTTCTTC; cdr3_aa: CASSLYALTMSLFF
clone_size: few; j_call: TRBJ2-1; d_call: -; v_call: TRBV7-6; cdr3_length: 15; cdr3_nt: TGTGCCAGCAGCTTAATCGCTAGCCTCTACAATGAGCAGTTCTTC; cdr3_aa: CASSLIASLYNEQFF
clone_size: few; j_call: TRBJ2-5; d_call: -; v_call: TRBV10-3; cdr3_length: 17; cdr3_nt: TGTGCCATCAGTGAGCCGCAGGGGGGCGCGGGTCAAGAGACCCAGTACTTC; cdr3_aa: CAISEPQGGAGQETQYF